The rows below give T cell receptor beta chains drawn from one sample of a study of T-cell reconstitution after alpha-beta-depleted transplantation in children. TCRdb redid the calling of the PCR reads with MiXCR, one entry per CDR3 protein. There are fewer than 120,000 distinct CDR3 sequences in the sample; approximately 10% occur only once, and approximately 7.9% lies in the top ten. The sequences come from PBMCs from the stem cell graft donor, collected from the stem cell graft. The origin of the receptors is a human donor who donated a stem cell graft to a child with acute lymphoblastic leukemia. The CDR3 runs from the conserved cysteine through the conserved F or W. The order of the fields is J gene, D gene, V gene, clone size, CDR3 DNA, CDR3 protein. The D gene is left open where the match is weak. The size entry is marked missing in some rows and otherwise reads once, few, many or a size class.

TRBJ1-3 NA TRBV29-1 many TGCAGCGTTGAGGAGGGAATTTATTCTTCTGGAAACACCATATATTTT CSVEEGIYSSGNTIYF
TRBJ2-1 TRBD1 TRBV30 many TGTGCCTGGAGAAGGGACAGGGGAGCTGAGCAGTTCTTC CAWRRDRGAEQFF
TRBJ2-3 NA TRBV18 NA TGTGCCAGCTCACCCCGGCCCGTAGCCACACACACAGATACGCAGTATTTT CASSPRPVATHTDTQYF
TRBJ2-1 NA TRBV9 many TGTGCCAGCAGCGGGTACACTAGTACGGGTGAGCAGTTCTTC CASSGYTSTGEQFF
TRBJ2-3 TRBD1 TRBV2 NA TGTGCCAGCGGGACAGGAATCACAGATACGCAGTATTTT CASGTGITDTQYF
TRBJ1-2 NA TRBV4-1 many TGCGCCAGCAGCCAAGATCCCCTTACAGGGAGCCCTAACTATGGCTACACCTTC CASSQDPLTGSPNYGYTF
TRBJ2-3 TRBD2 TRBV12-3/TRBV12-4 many TGTGCCAGCAGTTCGGGACTAGCGGGCCTCACAGATACGCAGTATTTT CASSSGLAGLTDTQYF
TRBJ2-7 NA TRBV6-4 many TGTGCCAGCAGTGACTCTACCACGAGGAGGTATTCCTACGAGCAGTACTTC CASSDSTTRRYSYEQYF
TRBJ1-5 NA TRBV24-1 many TGTGCCACCAGTGACCACGGACAGTACGGGCCCCAGCATTTT CATSDHGQYGPQHF
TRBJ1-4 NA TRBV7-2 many TGTGCCAGCAGCTTAAGAGTCGGGGGGTTTAATGAAAAACTGTTTTTT CASSLRVGGFNEKLFF
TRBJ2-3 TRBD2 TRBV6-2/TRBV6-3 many TGTGCCAGCAGTTACTCGAGACTAGCGGGGGGAAGAGATACGCAGTATTTT CASSYSRLAGGRDTQYF
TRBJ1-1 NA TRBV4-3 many TGCGCCAGCAGCTATTTACCGGGACAATCAACCGAAGCTTTCTTT CASSYLPGQSTEAFF
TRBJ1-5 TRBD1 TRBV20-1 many TGCAGTGCTAGAACGTCTTTTGCGGCAGGGGGCCGCAATCAGCCCCAGCATTTT CSARTSFAAGGRNQPQHF
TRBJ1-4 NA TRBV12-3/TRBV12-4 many TGTGCCAGCAGTTTAGCGGGGGGAGGGGAAAAACTGTTTTTT CASSLAGGGEKLFF
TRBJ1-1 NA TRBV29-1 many TGCAGCGTTGAAAGTCAGGGTGTAGCTTTCTTT CSVESQGVAFF
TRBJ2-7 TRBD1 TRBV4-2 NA TGTGCCAGGAGCCCAGGGGGCCGTTGGTACGAGCAGTACTTC CARSPGGRWYEQYF
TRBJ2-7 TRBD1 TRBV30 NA TGTGCCTGGGACAGGGGGCCCACCTACGAGCAGTACTTC CAWDRGPTYEQYF
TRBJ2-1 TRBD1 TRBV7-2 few TGTGCCAGCACCCGGGACAGGGGCAATGAGCAGTTCTTC CASTRDRGNEQFF
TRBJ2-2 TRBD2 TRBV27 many TGTGCCAGCAAAATCCTGGCGGGGGGGCCCGGGGAGCTGTTTTTT CASKILAGGPGELFF
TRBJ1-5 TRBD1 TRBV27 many TGTGCCAGCAGTTTTCGACAGGGCCCCCAGCATTTT CASSFRQGPQHF
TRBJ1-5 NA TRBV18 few TGTGCCAGCTCCGAGGGTTACGGCAATCAGCCCCAGCATTTT CASSEGYGNQPQHF
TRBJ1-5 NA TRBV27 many TGTGCCAGCAGTTTCAAGAGCAATCAGCCCCAGCATTTT CASSFKSNQPQHF
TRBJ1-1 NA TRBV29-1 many TGCAGCGCGCCAGGGTGGGGGAACACTGAAGCTTTCTTT CSAPGWGNTEAFF
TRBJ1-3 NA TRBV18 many TGTGCCAGCTCCGGCATCCCCTTGAGTGGAAACACCATATATTTT CASSGIPLSGNTIYF
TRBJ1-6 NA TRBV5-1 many TGCGCCAGCAGCCGGGACCCGGATTCACCCCTCCACTTT CASSRDPDSPLHF
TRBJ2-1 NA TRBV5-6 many TGTGCCAGCAGCTTGGGAGGGGGTTACCTACGCTACAATGAGCAGTTCTTC CASSLGGGYLRYNEQFF
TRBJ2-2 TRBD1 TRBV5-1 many TGCGCCAGCGGATTGGGACAGGGGCCGACCGGGGAGCTGTTTTTT CASGLGQGPTGELFF
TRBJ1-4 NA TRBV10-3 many TGTGCCATCGCTTCAGGGGTGGCAACTAATGAAAAACTGTTTTTT CAIASGVATNEKLFF